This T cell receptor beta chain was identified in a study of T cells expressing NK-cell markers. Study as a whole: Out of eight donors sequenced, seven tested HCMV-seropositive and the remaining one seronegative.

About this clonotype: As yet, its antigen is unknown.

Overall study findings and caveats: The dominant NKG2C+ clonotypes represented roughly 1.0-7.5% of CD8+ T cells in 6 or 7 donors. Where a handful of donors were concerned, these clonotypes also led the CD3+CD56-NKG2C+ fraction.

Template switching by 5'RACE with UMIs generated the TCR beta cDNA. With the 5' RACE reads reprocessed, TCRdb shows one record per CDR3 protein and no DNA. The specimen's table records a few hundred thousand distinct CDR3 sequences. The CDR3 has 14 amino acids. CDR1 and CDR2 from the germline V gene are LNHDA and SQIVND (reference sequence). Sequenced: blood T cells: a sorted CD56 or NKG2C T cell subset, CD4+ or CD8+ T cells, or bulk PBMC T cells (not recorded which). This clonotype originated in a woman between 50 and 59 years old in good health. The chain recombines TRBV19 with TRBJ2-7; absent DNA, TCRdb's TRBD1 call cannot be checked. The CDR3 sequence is CASRSPGQGDEQYF.